One and the same sample provided the 10 T cell receptor beta chains below, sequenced in a study of T cells in Graves' hyperthyroidism and ophthalmopathy. Researchers amplified the TCR beta CDR3 regions from RNA transcripts. Carried out on the TCR CDR3, a first-round RT-PCR used the HTBI primer set. In TCRdb, the multiplex PCR reads were re-called with MiXCR into one record per CDR3 protein. The sample carries under 700,000 distinct CDR3 sequences, about half recorded once. Sequenced input: peripheral blood or thyroid tissue (not recorded which). These receptors originate from a woman under 30 with Graves' hyperthyroidism.

DNA of the CDR3: TGTGCCACGCGGGGCCCGCAGGACAAGGGGAATGAAAAACTGTTTTTT. Translating gives CATRGPQDKGNEKLFF. The rearrangement joins TRBV10-3 to TRBJ1-4; maybe TRBD1 (5 bases). The germline V gene has CDR1 ENHRY and CDR2 SYGVKD. The CDR3 covers 16 residues. With 10 bases removed from V and 5 bases from J, the gap between germline ends came to 23 bases.

Many counts were recorded for this clonotype. V gene TRBV15 combines with J gene TRBJ1-4, with D hard to call. Germline V CDR1 and CDR2: LNHNV, YYDKDF (reference sequence). The CDR3 is 15 amino acids. Trimming cost V 4 bases and J 0 bases, with 9 bases left between them. CDR3 nucleotides: TGTGCCACCAGCATGGGGTTTGCAACTAATGAAAAACTGTTTTTT. This codes for CATSMGFATNEKLFF.

This clonotype was counted a few times. This rearrangement joins TRBV7-2 to TRBJ1-1; D unclear. Germline assignment: CDR1 SGHTA and CDR2 FQGNSA. Trimming removed 2 bases from V and 1 base from J, with 8 bases in between. The CDR3 runs to 14 residues. The CDR3 loop is CASSLWQKNTEAFF. In nucleotides, the CDR3 is TGTGCCAGCAGCTTATGGCAGAAGAACACTGAAGCTTTCTTT. The full variable domain, its missing parts supplied by reference TRBV7-2 and TRBJ1-1, is GAGVSQSPSNKVTEKGKDVELRCDPISGHTALYWYRQSLGQGLEFLIYFQGNSAPDKSGLPSDRFSAERTGGSVSTLTIQRTQQEDSAVYLCASSLWQKNTEAFFGQGTRLTVV.

The genes are TRBV7-8 and TRBJ2-2; weak D call: TRBD1 (6 bases). Germline lookup yields CDR1 SGHVS and CDR2 FQNEAQ. Trimming shortened V by 5 bases and J by 1 base, and 11 bases separated the two germline ends. The CDR3 extends over 15 amino acids. CDR3 loop: CASSLPGQNTGELFF. CDR3 nucleotide sequence: TGTGCCAGCAGCCTCCCGGGACAGAACACCGGGGAGCTGTTTTTT.

The V call is TRBV25-1, the J call TRBJ1-4; a possible D gene is TRBD1 (6 bases). Looked up from germline, CDR1 is MGHDK and CDR2 is SYGVNS. V was shortened by 6 bases and J by 8 bases, with 19 bases between the two germline ends. This CDR3 has 15 residues. The CDR3 DNA follows: TGTGCCAGCAGCCAAAACAGGGTAGAAGGGGAAAAACTGTTTTTT. Protein sequence: CASSQNRVEGEKLFF.

This clonotype was found many times. V and J are TRBV11-2 and TRBJ2-7, with 7 bases matching TRBD1. The V segment lost 6 bases and the J segment 2 bases; nucleotides outside the gene matches: 7. Germline CDR1 is SGHAT and CDR2 is FQNNGV. The CDR3 sequence is 14 residues long. This CDR3 is CASRAQGQTYEQYF. In DNA form, the CDR3 reads TGTGCCAGCAGGGCTCAGGGACAGACCTACGAGCAGTACTTC.

This chain uses TRBV7-9 with TRBJ1-2, with D maybe TRBD1 (5 bases). The CDR3 has 15 amino acids. CDR1 and CDR2 from the germline V gene are SEHNR and FQNEAQ (reference sequence). The V end was cut by 5 bases, the J end by 3 bases, with 16 bases between. CDR3 bases: TGTGCCAGCAGCCCGTCCGGGACTGTAGACTATGGCTACACCTTC. This sequence encodes CASSPSGTVDYGYTF.

This chain connects TRBV10-3 to TRBJ1-5; D is uncertain. The V and J ends lost 5 bases and 2 bases respectively, with 13 bases between them. Per the germline V gene, CDR1 is ENHRY and CDR2 is SYGVKD. The CDR3 consists of 15 residues. The CDR3 here is CAISSVPGGNQPQHF. The CDR3, as DNA: TGTGCCATCAGTAGTGTCCCGGGAGGCAATCAGCCCCAGCATTTT.

At least ten counts were recorded for this clonotype. The gene calls are TRBV25-1 and TRBJ1-5; D not certain. This CDR3 has 13 amino acids. Trimming took off 4 bases at V and 5 bases at J, with 9 bases between the two ends. In germline, CDR1 is MGHDK, CDR2 SYGVNS. CDR3 sequence: CASSGNPHQPQHF. CDR3 DNA sequence: TGTGCCAGCAGTGGTAACCCGCATCAGCCCCAGCATTTT.

The chain links TRBV20-1 to TRBJ1-1; the D is unclear. Trimming took off 6 bases at V and 1 base at J, with 12 bases between the two ends. In germline, CDR1 is DFQATT, CDR2 SNEGSKA (reference sequence). The CDR3 contains 13 residues. The CDR3 sequence: CSAGGRTNTEAFF. The DNA for the CDR3 is TGCAGTGCAGGCGGCAGGACGAACACTGAAGCTTTCTTT.